This T cell receptor (beta chain) was found in a study of T cell responses to AZD1222 COVID-19 vaccine. TCRdb's table, derived via immunoSEQ multiplex PCR, lists solely in-frame clones and lacks some. The sample includes more than 140,000 clones, more than 80% of them seen just once. Germline assignment: CDR1 MDHEN and CDR2 SYDVKM. This CDR3 is 13 amino acids long. Trimming stripped 2 bases from V and 0 bases from J, with 4 bases between. The TCR was taken from an adult in good health. This sequence joins TRBV28 and TRBJ1-2; D uncertain. Sequenced material: peripheral blood, taken on day 0 of MenACWY control vaccination. The CDR3 sequence is CASSLGTNYGYTF. The DNA for the CDR3 is TGTGCCAGCAGTTTAGGGACTAACTATGGCTACACCTTC.